The 20 T cell receptor beta chains reported below all come from one sample, sequenced in a study of Ad26.COV2.S vaccination and SARS-CoV-2 variants. The repertoire was sequenced with immunoSEQ multiplex PCR; TCRdb's copy has only in-frame clones and lacks some. The sample contains about 220,000 clones, roughly 90% of which appear only once. Treatment: some 20 received Ad26.COV2.S at low or high dose, single or two shots; about 5 received placebo; per-sample allocation not given. At day 63 after the first vaccine or placebo injection, samples were drawn. Material: peripheral blood, obtained in a trial of Ad26.COV2.S vaccine versus placebo. These receptor sequences come from a person aged 18-60 years who received the Ad26.COV2.S COVID-19 vaccine or a placebo.

The chain is built from TRBV9 and TRBJ1-1; D uncertain. Per the germline V gene, CDR1 is SGDLS and CDR2 is YYNGEE. The CDR3 runs 15 residues. The V end lost 0 bases, the J end lost 4 bases, and 13 bases lay between the germline ends. CDR3 sequence reads: CASSVGLGSTTEAFF. In DNA form, the CDR3 reads TGTGCCAGCAGCGTAGGGTTAGGGTCGACCACTGAAGCTTTCTTT.

The chain couples TRBV24-1 to TRBJ1-2, with no clear D. This CDR3 is 14 amino acids long. Trimming shortened V by 3 bases and J by 3 bases, and 10 bases separated the two germline ends. Germline loops: CDR1 KGHDR, CDR2 SFDVKD. In DNA form, the CDR3 reads TGTGCCACCAGTGATATGAGGACCCACTATGGCTACACCTTC. Its protein is CATSDMRTHYGYTF.

V and J are TRBV18 and TRBJ2-3; D may be TRBD1 (6 bases). Trimming took 3 bases from V and 6 from J, leaving 13 bases between them. Germline CDR1 is KGHSH and CDR2 is LQKENI. This CDR3 has 14 amino acids. CDR3 sequence reads: CASSPLDRVDTQYF. The CDR3 DNA sequence: TGTGCCAGCTCACCGCTGGACAGAGTCGATACGCAGTATTTT. Full variable domain (rest looked up from reference TRBV18 and TRBJ2-3): NAGVMQNPRHLVRRRGQEARLRCSPMKGHSHVYWYRQLPEEGLKFMVYLQKENIIDESGMPKERFSAEFPKEGPSILRIQQVVRGDSAAYFCASSPLDRVDTQYFGPGTRLTVL.

This clone was detected only once. The rearrangement joins TRBV7-2 to TRBJ2-5; D is possibly TRBD1 or TRBD2 (6 bases each). The CDR3 is 15 residues long. The V gene's germline CDR1 is SGHTA and CDR2 FQGNSA. Trimming left V 2 bases short and J 5 bases short, with 15 bases between. DNA for the CDR3: TGTGCCAGCAGCTTAAATAGGGGGGCCCGGGAGACCCAGTACTTC. It is translated as CASSLNRGARETQYF.

V is TRBV24-1 and J is TRBJ2-5, with D possibly matching TRBD1 (6 bases). Germline loops: CDR1 KGHDR, CDR2 SFDVKD. CDR3 size: 16 residues. With 3 bases removed from V and 0 bases from J, the gap between germline ends came to 13 bases. The CDR3 coding sequence is TGTGCCACCAGTGATGAGGACAGAACCCACCAAGAGACCCAGTACTTC. Amino acid sequence: CATSDEDRTHQETQYF.

J is TRBJ1-1 and V is TRBV28; no clear D. This CDR3 contains 12 residues. In germline, CDR1 is MDHEN, CDR2 SYDVKM. V gave up 2 bases and J gave up 1 base, with 2 bases separating them. The CDR3 sequence is CASSLRNTEAFF. In nucleotides, the CDR3 is TGTGCCAGCAGTTTAAGGAACACTGAAGCTTTCTTT.

This chain joins TRBV5-3 and TRBJ1-3; possible D gene TRBD1, 5 bases. TRBV5-3 is noted as an ORF with a role that remains uncertain. The ends were cut back, 3 bases at V and 5 bases at J, with 18 bases in the middle. The CDR3 consists of 16 residues. The CDR3, as DNA: TGTGCCAGAAGCTGGGGGGTTAGGGGAATCCGAAACACCATATATTTT. It translates to CARSWGVRGIRNTIYF.

The V and J genes are TRBV29-1 and TRBJ1-2; D gene unclear. The CDR3 contains 13 residues. Per germline, CDR1 SQVTM and CDR2 ANQGSEA. Trimming stripped 0 bases from V and 5 bases from J, with 10 bases between. CDR3 DNA: TGCAGCGTTGAAGAACAGAGAGGGTATGGCTACACCTTC. Amino acids: CSVEEQRGYGYTF.

V usage is TRBV7-2 and J usage is TRBJ1-5; 8 bases are shared with TRBD1. The CDR3 length is 14 residues. Germline CDR1 SGHTA, CDR2 FQGNSA. V dropped 4 bases and J dropped 9; count of bases not matched to a gene: 8. The CDR3 sequence: CASSSPGGQGPQHF. CDR3 coding DNA: TGTGCCAGCAGCTCCCCGGGAGGACAGGGGCCCCAGCATTTT. Full variable domain (remainder filled in from reference TRBV7-2 and TRBJ1-5): GAGVSQSPSNKVTEKGKDVELRCDPISGHTALYWYRQSLGQGLEFLIYFQGNSAPDKSGLPSDRFSAERTGGSVSTLTIQRTQQEDSAVYLCASSSPGGQGPQHFGDGTRLSIL.

This clone was picked up a small number of times. The chain has TRBV25-1 and TRBJ2-2; D ambiguous. The V end lost 2 bases, the J end lost 6 bases, and 22 bases lay between the germline ends. Germline CDR1 MGHDK, CDR2 SYGVNS. This CDR3 spans 18 amino acids. CDR3 sequence (DNA): TGTGCCAGCAGTGAACGGGCCGGCTCCCCACGTCAGGCCGGGGAGCTGTTTTTT. Protein sequence: CASSERAGSPRQAGELFF.

This clone was observed a single time. V and J are TRBV5-1 and TRBJ2-3; D is possibly TRBD1 (6 bases). V was pared by 4 bases and J by 1 base, with 13 bases between. The CDR3 spans 15 residues. CDR1 and CDR2 (germline): SGHRS, YFSETQ. This CDR3 is CASSTGHKGTDTQYF. The CDR3 DNA is TGCGCCAGCAGCACGGGACATAAGGGCACAGATACGCAGTATTTT.

The CDR3 DNA reads TGTGCCAGTAGTATACGACAGGGTAGCAATCAGCCCCAGCATTTT. Encoded protein: CASSIRQGSNQPQHF. The chain couples TRBV19 to TRBJ1-5; 7 bases line up with TRBD1. The J segment lost 0 bases and the V segment lost 2 bases, leaving 1 base of the junction unmatched. CDR3 length equals 15 residues. Germline CDR1 LNHDA, CDR2 SQIVND (reference sequence).

V gene TRBV18 combines with J gene TRBJ2-7; D may be TRBD1 or TRBD2 (5 bases each). V lost 3 bases and J lost 4, with 7 bases in between. Per germline, CDR1 KGHSH and CDR2 LQKENI. The CDR3 contains 12 residues. CDR3 bases: TGTGCCAGCTCACCGGGGGATTACGAGCAGTACTTC. Its protein product is CASSPGDYEQYF.

The rearrangement uses TRBV12-3 or TRBV12-4 and TRBJ2-7; no reliable D call. The CDR3 runs 12 residues. Between the trimmed V and J ends, which lost 3 bases and 5 bases, there was a span of 8 bases. The CDR3 bases are TGTGCCAGCAGTTTCATTGGCAACGAGCAGTACTTC. This codes for CASSFIGNEQYF.

CDR3 sequence: CASSVGGSGTFTDTQYF. CDR3 nucleotides: TGTGCCAGCAGCGTAGGGGGAAGCGGGACCTTCACAGATACGCAGTATTTT. This chain joins TRBV9 and TRBJ2-3; 7 bases are a match to TRBD2. The CDR3 has 17 amino acids. J lost 2 bases, V lost 0 bases, and 9 bases had no gene match. Germline V lookup: CDR1 SGDLS, CDR2 YYNGEE.

This clone has only one observation. This chain links TRBV14 with TRBJ1-3, with a tentative D call TRBD1 (6 bases). V was trimmed by 3 bases and J by 3 bases, leaving 6 bases between them. Germline CDR1 is SGHDN and CDR2 is FVKESK. The CDR3 length is 13 residues. CDR3: CASSQTGGNTIYF. CDR3 DNA sequence: TGTGCCAGCAGCCAGACAGGTGGAAACACCATATATTTT.

The rearrangement uses TRBV6-5 and TRBJ1-1; TRBD1 might be the D (6 bases). The CDR3 is 13 amino acids. The V end lost 3 bases, the J end lost 10 bases, and 15 bases lay between the germline ends. From germline, CDR1 is MNHEY and CDR2 SVGAGI. The CDR3 loop is CASSYRGEVRAFF. As DNA, the CDR3 is TGTGCCAGCAGTTATAGGGGGGAGGTTCGAGCTTTCTTT.

V and J are TRBV3-1 (or the pseudogene TRBV3-2) and TRBJ2-5; the D gene could be TRBD1 or TRBD2 (6 bases each). The CDR3 spans 16 residues. V was trimmed by 0 bases and J by 2 bases, leaving 13 bases between them. Germline CDR1 is LGHDT and CDR2 is YNNKEL (reference sequence). The CDR3 protein is CASSQDLTGRQETQYF. The CDR3 nucleotides read TGTGCCAGCAGCCAAGATCTTACAGGGAGGCAAGAGACCCAGTACTTC.

The chain carries TRBV5-8 and TRBJ2-5; 8 bases are shared with TRBD1. The CDR3 is 16 residues long. Germline-derived CDR1 and CDR2 are SGHTS and YDEGEE. The J segment lost 5 bases and the V segment lost 0 bases, leaving 9 bases of the junction unmatched. The CDR3 here is CASSLGQGAVWETQYF. The CDR3, as DNA: TGTGCCAGCAGCTTGGGGCAGGGGGCGGTTTGGGAGACCCAGTACTTC.

Written as DNA, the CDR3 is TGCGCCAGCAGCCAAGATGTGGAACCCCTCCACTTT. Amino acids: CASSQDVEPLHF. The rearrangement links TRBV4-1 to TRBJ1-6, with D uncertain. Deletions cut 0 bases from V and 12 bases from J, with 6 bases between. CDR1 MGHRA and CDR2 YSYEKL come from the germline V gene. The CDR3 totals 12 residues.